Listed here are 21 T cell receptor beta chains from one sample, sequenced in a study of blood T cell repertoires in COVID-19 (TCRdb year 2020). Libraries were built with the immunoSEQ multiplex PCR assay. Entries here come from immuneACCESS through TCRdb and include only in-frame sequences with V and J called. Some clones fail to appear in such tables; in the studies checked, an unresolved V gene covers under half of the shortfall, and the cause of the remainder is unknown. The sample table contains a few hundred thousand clones; only one count was recorded for around 83% of them. The top ten constitute 6.8% of the sample. Specimen: PBMCs or T cells enriched from blood (not recorded which). Source of these receptors: a woman in her thirties or forties who had recovered from COVID-19.

This clone was picked up a small number of times. J is TRBJ2-1 and V is TRBV5-1; 10 nucleotides line up with TRBD2. Per the germline V gene, CDR1 is SGHRS and CDR2 is YFSETQ. This CDR3 comprises 15 residues. V was clipped by 0 bases and J by 4 bases; unmatched bases: 1. The CDR3 DNA reads as TGCGCCAGCAGCTTGGTAGCGGGAGGTTACAATGAGCAGTTCTTC. Amino acids: CASSLVAGGYNEQFF.

This chain joins TRBV2 and TRBJ1-5; D ambiguous. From germline, CDR1 is SNHLY and CDR2 FYNNEI. V dropped 8 bases and J dropped 2 bases, with 13 bases sitting between them. This CDR3 contains 14 residues. CDR3 bases: TGTGCCAGCGGCCGGGGTGGGGGCAATCAGCCCCAGCATTTT. Protein sequence: CASGRGGGNQPQHF. Filled out from reference TRBV2 and TRBJ1-5, the complete variable domain reads EPEVTQTPSHQVTQMGQEVILRCVPISNHLYFYWYRQILGQKVEFLVSFYNNEISEKSEIFDDQFSVERPDGSNFTLKIRSTKLEDSAMYFCASGRGGGNQPQHFGDGTRLSIL.

The chain has TRBV6-4 and TRBJ2-7, with D maybe TRBD2 (5 bases). Per germline, CDR1 MRHNA and CDR2 SNTAGT. This CDR3 region has 14 residues. The V end lost 10 bases, the J end lost 3 bases, and 19 bases lay between the germline ends. The CDR3 here is CAIRTPSTFYEQYV. CDR3 DNA: TGTGCCATCCGGACTCCCAGTACGTTCTACGAGCAGTACGTC.

V usage is TRBV28 and J usage is TRBJ2-7, with D uncertain. The germline gives CDR1 MDHEN, CDR2 SYDVKM. CDR3 length: 11 amino acids. The V gene lost 5 bases and the J gene lost 4 bases, with 6 bases spanning the gap. CDR3: CASSPRYEQYF. In DNA, the CDR3 is TGTGCCAGCAGTCCCCGGTACGAGCAGTACTTC.

The rearrangement joins TRBV5-6 to TRBJ1-4; D call uncertain. Germline-derived CDR1 and CDR2 are SGHDT and YYEEEE. The CDR3 runs 16 residues. The V gene lost 4 bases and the J gene lost 4 bases, with 17 bases spanning the gap. The CDR3 loop is CASSPGAGTHNEKLFF. The CDR3 DNA reads TGTGCCAGCAGCCCCGGTGCAGGAACGCATAATGAAAAACTGTTTTTT.

V usage is TRBV5-1 and J usage is TRBJ2-3; 7 positions match TRBD2. There are 14 residues in the CDR3. Germline CDR1 reads SGHRS; CDR2 reads YFSETQ. V lost 5 bases and J lost 2; bases outside the gene matches: 5. The CDR3 DNA reads TGCGCCAGCAGTGGGGGAGGGCTCACAGATACGCAGTATTTT. This sequence encodes CASSGGGLTDTQYF.

The rearrangement links TRBV10-3 to TRBJ1-1, with 10 bases that match TRBD1. After removal of 5 bases from V and 6 bases from J, the junction contained 6 bases not matched to a gene. The CDR3 covers 14 residues. Germline-derived CDR1 and CDR2 are ENHRY and SYGVKD. CDR3 sequence: CAISSGQGGPEAFF. Here the CDR3 DNA reads TGTGCCATCAGTAGTGGACAGGGGGGCCCTGAAGCTTTCTTT.

Notes on this clone: Within the sample, other DNA sequences also encode this same CDR3. This chain connects TRBV18 to TRBJ1-5; D remains ambiguous. The CDR3 spans 13 residues. Trimming pared 2 bases from V and 7 bases from J, leaving 9 bases between. Germline V gene sequence: CDR1 KGHSH, CDR2 LQKENI. CDR3 amino acids: CASSPGQEQPQHF. The CDR3 region has the DNA TGTGCCAGCTCACCAGGGCAGGAACAGCCCCAGCATTTT.

The chain uses TRBV6-5 and TRBJ2-7, with 13 bases lining up with TRBD2. The J segment lost 6 bases and the V segment lost 8 bases, leaving 10 bases of the junction unmatched. The CDR3 loop spans 15 amino acids. The germline gives CDR1 MNHEY, CDR2 SVGAGI. The CDR3 DNA reads as TGTGCCAGCCAGACCGGGACTAGCGGGAATATCGAGCAGTACGTC. Translated, it gives CASQTGTSGNIEQYV.

The chain is built from TRBV7-9 and TRBJ1-6; TRBD1 might be the D (6 bases). V lost 7 bases, J lost 8 bases, and 15 bases lay in between. The CDR3 covers 14 residues. Per the germline V gene, CDR1 is SEHNR and CDR2 is FQNEAQ (reference sequence). The CDR3 loop reads CASNGGARDSPLHF. The CDR3 nucleotides read TGTGCCAGCAATGGGGGGGCGCGGGATTCACCCCTCCACTTT.

The rearrangement uses TRBV3-1 (or the pseudogene TRBV3-2) and TRBJ2-2; TRBD1 matches at 7 bases. Germline V CDR1 and CDR2: LGHDT, YNNKEL (reference sequence). The V gene end was trimmed by 4 bases and the J gene end by 6 bases; junction bases not matched to a gene: 2. The CDR3 is 13 residues long. The CDR3 loop is CASSPTGAGELFF. CDR3 bases: TGTGCCAGCAGCCCTACAGGGGCCGGGGAGCTGTTTTTT.

This clone was found a few times. The J gene is TRBJ2-7, the V gene TRBV20-1; a weak D match, TRBD1 (5 bases). The CDR3 consists of 11 residues. The germline gives CDR1 DFQATT, CDR2 SNEGSKA (reference sequence). V was shortened by 2 bases and J by 6 bases, with 8 bases between the two germline ends. The CDR3 region has the DNA TGCAGTGCTAGACAGGGTGGCGAGCAGTACTTC. Amino acids: CSARQGGEQYF.

The rearrangement uses TRBV15 and TRBJ2-1; a possible D gene is TRBD2 (5 bases). This CDR3 has 17 amino acids. The germline gives CDR1 LNHNV, CDR2 YYDKDF (reference sequence). V was pared by 0 bases and J by 5 bases, with 17 bases between. This chain's CDR3 is CATSRDIGGRWDNEQFF. The CDR3, as DNA: TGTGCCACCAGCAGAGATATTGGCGGGCGTTGGGACAATGAGCAGTTCTTC.

The V and J genes are TRBV10-1 and TRBJ2-1; the match to TRBD2 covers 11 bases. Germline V gene data show CDR1 as WNHNN and CDR2 as SYGVQD (reference sequence). The J segment lost 5 bases and the V segment lost 5 bases, leaving 5 bases of the junction unmatched. CDR3 length: 15 residues. The CDR3 DNA reads as TGCGCCAGCAGTTGGACTAGCGGGCCCAACAATGAGCAGTTCTTC. Amino acids: CASSWTSGPNNEQFF.

This clone appeared a few times. The gene calls are TRBV27 and TRBJ1-6; D is possibly TRBD1 (6 bases). The V end was cut by 8 bases, the J end by 10 bases, with 12 bases between. The germline V gene has CDR1 MNHEY and CDR2 SMNVEV (reference sequence). This CDR3 has 12 amino acids. Here the CDR3 DNA reads TGTGCCAGCCGCGGGGGGGGCTCACCCCTCCACTTT. Its protein is CASRGGGSPLHF.

J is TRBJ2-3 and V is TRBV10-1; 9 bases agree with TRBD2. Germline trimming cut 4 bases from V and 6 bases from J; bases unmatched to any gene: 8. This CDR3 has 15 residues. CDR1 and CDR2 from the germline V gene are WNHNN and SYGVQD (reference sequence). The CDR3 DNA reads TGCGCCAGCAGTGGGCTAGCGGGGCCTCCGGATACGCAGTATTTT. It encodes CASSGLAGPPDTQYF.

This chain uses TRBV5-4 with TRBJ1-1, with no clear D. Trimming took off 0 bases at V and 2 bases at J, with 8 bases between the two ends. The CDR3 covers 14 residues. Germline values: CDR1 SGHNT, CDR2 YYREEE (reference sequence). The CDR3 DNA reads as TGTGCCAGCAGCTTGGAAAGCCGAAACACTGAAGCTTTCTTT. As protein: CASSLESRNTEAFF.

V usage is TRBV9 and J usage is TRBJ2-5; no definite D call. V lost 3 bases and J 5 bases, leaving 14 bases between the germline ends. This CDR3 is built from 14 residues. Germline loops: CDR1 SGDLS, CDR2 YYNGEE. The CDR3 nucleotides read TGTGCCAGCAGCGCCACGACTGGCCGGGAGACCCAGTACTTC. Translation: CASSATTGRETQYF.

The chain employs TRBV3-1 (or the pseudogene TRBV3-2) and TRBJ1-6, with 7 nucleotides matching TRBD1. This CDR3 is built from 15 residues. The J segment lost 7 bases and the V segment lost 3 bases, leaving 6 bases of the junction unmatched. CDR1 and CDR2 from the germline V gene are LGHDT and YNNKEL (reference sequence). The chain's CDR3 is CASSHGDSGNSPLHF. The CDR3 nucleotides read TGTGCCAGCAGCCATGGGGACAGCGGGAATTCACCCCTCCACTTT.

The chain uses TRBV24-1 and TRBJ2-7; no clear D. This CDR3 region has 13 residues. Trimming shortened V by 1 base and J by 3 bases, and 6 bases separated the two germline ends. Germline CDR1 and CDR2: KGHDR and SFDVKD. In nucleotides, the CDR3 is TGTGCCACCAGTGATTTATACAGCTACGAGCAGTACGTC. Its protein is CATSDLYSYEQYV.

The rearrangement links TRBV6-5 to TRBJ1-5; 7 positions agree with TRBD1. The CDR3 sequence is 14 residues long. The ends lost 5 bases at V and 5 bases at J; junction bases unmatched: 6. CDR1 is MNHEY and CDR2 is SVGAGI in the germline V gene. The CDR3 coding sequence is TGTGCCAGCAGTACGGGGACAGCCTATCAGCCCCAGCATTTT. Protein sequence: CASSTGTAYQPQHF.